These 24 T cell receptor beta chains came from one sample sequenced in a study of identical twins. From the 5' RACE reads, TCRdb called clonotypes with MiXCR, one entry per CDR3 protein. The data contain nearly 650,000 distinct CDR3 sequences, 7.1% of them singletons. The same sample was also studied in work on yellow fever vaccine responses in identical twins.

Sequencing was performed on PBMCs. The receptors were gathered from a woman aged 18-29 years in good health.

This chain joins TRBV28 and TRBJ2-5, with D uncertain. V gave up 7 bases and J gave up 1 base, with 13 bases separating them. The germline V gene has CDR1 MDHEN and CDR2 SYDVKM. This CDR3 contains 14 residues. DNA of the CDR3: TGTGCCAGCAATCCCGGCACAGTCCAAGAGACCCAGTACTTC. It specifies CASNPGTVQETQYF.

This chain joins TRBV2 and TRBJ2-7; D ambiguous. The V gene's germline CDR1 is SNHLY and CDR2 FYNNEI. V dropped 3 bases and J dropped 2 bases, with 8 bases sitting between them. CDR3 length: 13 residues. This CDR3 reads CASSEYSTYEQYF. CDR3 coding DNA: TGTGCCAGCAGTGAGTACTCGACCTACGAGCAGTACTTC. The variable domain in full, with the rest retrieved from reference TRBV2 and TRBJ2-7, is EPEVTQTPSHQVTQMGQEVILRCVPISNHLYFYWYRQILGQKVEFLVSFYNNEISEKSEIFDDQFSVERPDGSNFTLKIRSTKLEDSAMYFCASSEYSTYEQYFGPGTRLTVT.

This clonotype has ten or more counts. The rearrangement uses TRBV12-3 or TRBV12-4 and TRBJ1-2; no reliable D call. The CDR3 is 12 amino acids. With 2 bases removed from V and 14 bases from J, the gap between germline ends came to 15 bases. CDR3 residues: CASSLRPPPVTF. For the CDR3, the DNA is TGTGCCAGCAGTTTACGACCTCCGCCCGTGACCTTC.

Many counts were recorded for this clonotype. The chain couples TRBV12-3 or TRBV12-4 to TRBJ1-5, with 7 bases matching TRBD1. Losses at the gene ends were 6 bases for V and 7 bases for J; bases not matched to a gene: 6. The CDR3 runs to 13 residues. CDR3 protein: CASRKGAGQPQHF. DNA for the CDR3: TGTGCCAGCAGGAAGGGGGCGGGGCAGCCCCAGCATTTT.

This clonotype was seen many times. The chain couples TRBV12-3 or TRBV12-4 to TRBJ2-7; D is perhaps TRBD2 (6 bases). The CDR3 consists of 15 residues. Trimming took 5 bases from V and 4 from J, leaving 18 bases between them. The CDR3 reads CASSHSGAGSYEQYF. For the CDR3, the DNA is TGTGCCAGCAGTCATAGCGGAGCGGGTTCGTACGAGCAGTACTTC.

This clonotype was recorded only once. The V call is TRBV27, the J call TRBJ2-1; the match to TRBD1 covers 9 bases. V was clipped by 3 bases and J by 7 bases; unmatched bases: 10. The length of the CDR3 is 16 residues. In germline, CDR1 is MNHEY, CDR2 SMNVEV (reference sequence). CDR3: CASSFLGQGLSNEQFF. For the CDR3, the DNA is TGTGCCAGCAGTTTTCTTGGACAGGGGTTGTCTAATGAGCAGTTCTTC.

This clonotype was counted between two and nine times. The chain carries TRBV5-4 and TRBJ2-2, with D perhaps assigned TRBD1 or TRBD2 (5 bases each). With 0 bases removed from V and 3 bases from J, the gap between germline ends came to 9 bases. The CDR3 contains 15 residues. Germline-derived CDR1 and CDR2 are SGHNT and YYREEE (reference sequence). CDR3 DNA: TGTGCCAGCAGCTTGGGGGACCGAGACACCGGGGAGCTGTTTTTT. Its protein product is CASSLGDRDTGELFF.

As to this clonotype: One end of the junction fails to match germline, which may point to a read error. The rearrangement links TRBV2 to TRBJ2-7; D call uncertain. Germline assignment: CDR1 SNHLY and CDR2 FYNNEI. The CDR3 extends over 13 amino acids. CDR3 amino acids: CASSEGFSYDQYF. The CDR3 DNA follows: TGTGCCAGCAGTGAAGGGTTCTCCTACGACCAGTACTTC. Filled out from reference TRBV2 and TRBJ2-7, the complete variable domain reads EPEVTQTPSHQVTQMGQEVILRCVPISNHLYFYWYRQILGQKVEFLVSFYNNEISEKSEIFDDQFSVERPDGSNFTLKIRSTKLEDSAMYFCASSEGFSYDQYFGPGTRLTVT.

In this sample, this clonotype turned up many times. The chain recombines TRBV12-3 or TRBV12-4 with TRBJ2-1, with D unresolved. The CDR3 is 17 residues long. With 6 bases removed from V and 0 bases from J, the gap between germline ends came to 18 bases. The CDR3 DNA reads as TGTGCCAGCAGCCACCCCAGCGTCGCCCGCTCCTACAATGAGCAGTTCTTC. It encodes CASSHPSVARSYNEQFF.

There are a few counts of this clonotype. V usage is TRBV4-2 and J usage is TRBJ2-1, with 11 bases matching TRBD2. Germline CDR1 is LGHNA and CDR2 is YNFKEQ. V was clipped by 4 bases and J by 10 bases; unmatched bases: 15. The CDR3 sequence is 17 residues long. The CDR3, as DNA: TGTGCCAGCAGCCCCTCGACTAGCGGGGTAACCTATTCCGAGCAGTTCTTC. Translation gives CASSPSTSGVTYSEQFF.

The chain combines TRBV18 with TRBJ1-2; unclear D gene. This CDR3 comprises 14 residues. Germline-derived CDR1 and CDR2 are KGHSH and LQKENI. The ends were cut back, 2 bases at V and 3 bases at J, with 10 bases in the middle. Here the CDR3 reads CASSPGEAYYGYTF. Here the CDR3 DNA reads TGTGCCAGCTCACCAGGCGAGGCATACTATGGCTACACCTTC.

This clonotype occurred a few times. The rearrangement uses TRBV27 and TRBJ2-3, with D perhaps matching TRBD2 (7 bases). V lost 0 bases and J lost 1, with 17 bases in between. Looked up from germline, CDR1 is MNHEY and CDR2 is SMNVEV (reference sequence). The CDR3 has 18 residues. The CDR3 region is CASSLSFVGGARTDTQYF. The CDR3 region has the DNA TGTGCCAGCAGTTTATCTTTCGTAGGGGGGGCCCGCACAGATACGCAGTATTTT.

The V gene is TRBV7-7, the J gene TRBJ1-4; D remains ambiguous. Between the trimmed V and J ends, which lost 2 bases and 0 bases, there was a span of 7 bases. Germline CDR1 reads SSHAT; CDR2 reads FNYEAQ (reference sequence). The CDR3 is 15 amino acids. Here the CDR3 reads CASSLTDSTNEKLFF. As DNA, the CDR3 is TGTGCCAGCAGCTTAACGGACTCAACTAATGAAAAACTGTTTTTT.

In its sample, this clonotype was seen many times. The V and J genes are TRBV28 and TRBJ2-1; D is tentatively TRBD1 or TRBD2 (7 bases each). The V end was cut by 10 bases, the J end by 6 bases, with 22 bases between. Germline V lookup: CDR1 MDHEN, CDR2 SYDVKM. The CDR3 length is 15 residues. CDR3 DNA sequence: TGTGCCACCTTACGGGGGGCAGGGGGACTCAATGAGCAGTTCTTC. This sequence encodes CATLRGAGGLNEQFF. The complete variable domain, with remaining parts taken from reference TRBV28 and TRBJ2-1, reads DVKVTQSSRYLVKRTGEKVFLECVQDMDHENMFWYRQDPGLGLRLIYFSYDVKMKEKGDIPEGYSVSREKKERFSLILESASTNQTSMYLCATLRGAGGLNEQFFGPGTRLTVL.

In its sample, this clonotype was seen many times. The DNA for the CDR3 is TGTGCCAGCAGTCCTCGACTAGCTGGAGAGACCCAGTACTTC. This codes for CASSPRLAGETQYF. This sequence joins TRBV5-5 and TRBJ2-5, with TRBD2 identical over 7 bases. With V trimmed by 5 bases and J by 4 bases, 8 bases remained unmatched. This CDR3 comprises 14 residues. Looked up from germline, CDR1 is SGHKS and CDR2 is YYEKEE (reference sequence).

This clonotype was observed a few times. The chain is built from TRBV15 and TRBJ1-1; no definite D call. This CDR3 is 13 amino acids long. V was clipped by 1 base and J by 4 bases, with 7 bases between them. Germline V CDR1 and CDR2: LNHNV, YYDKDF (reference sequence). CDR3: CATSRAPTTEAFF. CDR3 bases: TGTGCCACCAGCAGAGCCCCCACCACTGAAGCTTTCTTT.

The chain uses TRBV12-3 or TRBV12-4 and TRBJ2-5; unclear D gene. V lost 8 bases and J 5 bases, leaving 6 bases between the germline ends. CDR3 length equals 10 residues. CDR3 in amino acids: CASASETQYF. The CDR3 DNA follows: TGTGCCAGCGCCTCGGAGACCCAGTACTTC.

This clonotype was detected ten times or more. This chain joins TRBV14 and TRBJ1-2; D gene ambiguous. The CDR3 has 14 amino acids. The germline CDR1 and CDR2 sequences are SGHDN and FVKESK. The V end was cut by 0 bases, the J end by 5 bases, with 10 bases between. The CDR3 nucleotides read TGTGCCAGCAGCCAAGACCCCTCCCCATATGGCTACACCTTC. This translates into CASSQDPSPYGYTF.

In this sample, this clonotype turned up many times. This chain connects TRBV12-3 or TRBV12-4 to TRBJ2-1; TRBD1 is a possible D gene (6 bases). The V end lost 6 bases, the J end lost 3 bases, and 15 bases lay between the germline ends. There are 15 residues in the CDR3. CDR3 region: CASSNNNRDYNEQFF. In DNA form, the CDR3 reads TGTGCCAGCAGCAACAATAACAGGGACTACAATGAGCAGTTCTTC.

The rearrangement links TRBV5-1 to TRBJ1-1, with 7 bases matching TRBD1. After removal of 0 bases from V and 4 bases from J, the junction contained 6 bases not matched to a gene. CDR1 SGHRS and CDR2 YFSETQ come from the germline V gene. This CDR3 is 15 amino acids long. The CDR3 nucleotides read TGCGCCAGCAGCTTGGCCGAGGCAGGGGGCACTGAAGCTTTCTTT. Protein product: CASSLAEAGGTEAFF.

This clonotype was found many times. V is TRBV4-1 and J is TRBJ2-1; 7 bases line up with TRBD2. The V gene end was trimmed by 1 base and the J gene end by 7 bases; junction bases not matched to a gene: 7. CDR3 size: 15 residues. The germline V gene encodes CDR1 MGHRA and CDR2 YSYEKL. CDR3 protein: CASSQVGVAGNEQFF. The CDR3 DNA sequence: TGCGCCAGCAGCCAAGTCGGGGTAGCGGGTAATGAGCAGTTCTTC.

The V and J genes are TRBV28 and TRBJ1-2; D is unresolved. Germline lookup yields CDR1 MDHEN and CDR2 SYDVKM. The V gene lost 2 bases and the J gene lost 8 bases, with 15 bases spanning the gap. The CDR3 has 14 residues. CDR3 loop: CASSLNPAVGGYTF. CDR3 nucleotides: TGTGCCAGCAGTTTAAACCCCGCCGTAGGGGGCTACACCTTC.

This clonotype was detected many times. The chain recombines TRBV7-9 with TRBJ1-2; D perhaps matches TRBD1 (6 bases). The germline CDR1 and CDR2 sequences are SEHNR and FQNEAQ (reference sequence). V shed 10 bases and J shed 1 base, with 13 bases lying between them. The CDR3 has 13 amino acids. The CDR3 DNA sequence: TGTGCCACCCCAGGGGAAGATAACTATGGCTACACCTTC. It is translated as CATPGEDNYGYTF.

Worth noting for this clonotype: One junction end disagrees with the germline gene, perhaps due to a read error. The chain joins TRBV4-1 to TRBJ1-4; perhaps TRBD1 as D (6 bases). CDR3 length: 15 amino acids. Per the germline V gene, CDR1 is MGHRA and CDR2 is YSYEKL. The CDR3 reads CASNLGGTTNEKLFF. The CDR3 DNA sequence: TGCGCCAGCAATCTTGGGGGGACAACAAATGAAAAACTGTTTTTT.